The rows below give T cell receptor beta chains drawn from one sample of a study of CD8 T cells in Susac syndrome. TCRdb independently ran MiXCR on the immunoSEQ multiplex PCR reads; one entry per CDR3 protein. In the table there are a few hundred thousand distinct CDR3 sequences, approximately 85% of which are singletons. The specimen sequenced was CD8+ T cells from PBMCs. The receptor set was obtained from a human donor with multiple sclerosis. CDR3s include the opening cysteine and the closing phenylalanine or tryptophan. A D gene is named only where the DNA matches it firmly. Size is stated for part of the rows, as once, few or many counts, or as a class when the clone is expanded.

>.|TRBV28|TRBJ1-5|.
CASSLEDRTNQPQHF
TGTGCCAGCAGCTTAGAGGATAGGACGAATCAGCCCCAGCATTTT
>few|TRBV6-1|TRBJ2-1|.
CASRDPAGYNEQFF
TGTGCCAGCAGAGATCCCGCCGGTTACAATGAGCAGTTCTTC
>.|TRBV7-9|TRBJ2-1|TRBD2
CASSLYLAGGDEQFF
TGTGCCAGCAGCTTATATCTAGCGGGAGGAGATGAGCAGTTCTTC
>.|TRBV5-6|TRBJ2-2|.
CASSVTNTGELFF
TGTGCCAGCAGCGTAACGAACACCGGGGAGCTGTTTTTT
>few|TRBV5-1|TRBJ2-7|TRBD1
CASSSSIGTGEHEQYF
TGCGCCAGCAGCTCTTCAATAGGGACAGGGGAACACGAGCAGTACTTC
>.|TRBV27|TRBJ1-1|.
CASSTTTGTVNTEAFF
TGTGCCAGCAGCACCACAACCGGGACGGTGAACACTGAAGCTTTCTTT
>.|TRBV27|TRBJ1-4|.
CASSLLRGGGGEKLFF
TGTGCCAGCAGTTTATTGAGAGGGGGGGGAGGTGAAAAACTGTTTTTT
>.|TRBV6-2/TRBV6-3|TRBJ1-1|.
CASSYPASGTEAFF
TGTGCCAGCAGTTACCCGGCGAGTGGCACTGAAGCTTTCTTT
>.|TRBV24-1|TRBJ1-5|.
CATSDLRSFQPQHF
TGTGCCACCAGTGATTTGCGGAGCTTTCAGCCCCAGCATTTT
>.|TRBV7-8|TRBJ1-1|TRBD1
CASSPRTGANPEAFF
TGTGCCAGCAGCCCCCGGACAGGGGCGAACCCTGAAGCTTTCTTT
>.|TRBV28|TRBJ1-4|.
CASSFSGAGEKLFF
TGTGCCAGCAGTTTTTCGGGGGCAGGAGAAAAACTGTTTTTT
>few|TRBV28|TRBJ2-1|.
CASSLVGGSNEQFF
TGTGCCAGCAGTTTAGTTGGGGGATCCAATGAGCAGTTCTTC
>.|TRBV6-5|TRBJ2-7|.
CASSLAFSSYEQYF
TGTGCCAGCAGTCTAGCTTTCAGCTCCTACGAGCAGTACTTC
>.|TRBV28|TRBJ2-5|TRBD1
CASSLPTGQDQETQYF
TGTGCCAGCAGTTTACCAACTGGACAGGATCAAGAGACCCAGTACTTC
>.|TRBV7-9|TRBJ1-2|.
CASSLSLTGFAGYTF
TGTGCCAGCAGCTTATCCCTTACAGGGTTCGCTGGCTACACCTTC
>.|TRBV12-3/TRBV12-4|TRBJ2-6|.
CASSPVGPSGANVLTF
TGTGCCAGCAGTCCCGTGGGCCCCTCTGGGGCCAACGTCCTGACTTTC
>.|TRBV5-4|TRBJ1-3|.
CASSSWDLSGNTIYF
TGTGCCAGCAGCTCTTGGGACCTCTCTGGAAACACCATATATTTT
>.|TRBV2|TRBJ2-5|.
CASSVGRETQYF
TGTGCCAGCAGCGTGGGACGGGAGACCCAGTACTTC
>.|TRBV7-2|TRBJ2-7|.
CASSFVGEQYF
TGTGCCAGCAGCTTTGTGGGCGAGCAGTACTTC
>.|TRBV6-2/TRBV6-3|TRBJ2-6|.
CASSYTEAGANVLTF
TGTGCCAGCAGTTACACGGAAGCGGGGGCCAACGTCCTGACTTTC
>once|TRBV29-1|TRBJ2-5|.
CSVVGEQETQYF
TGCAGCGTTGTTGGAGAGCAAGAGACCCAGTACTTC
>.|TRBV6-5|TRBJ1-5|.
CASSFTGRSNQPQHF
TGTGCCAGCAGTTTTACAGGTCGGAGCAATCAGCCCCAGCATTTT
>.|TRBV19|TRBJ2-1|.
CASSIGDWTYNEQFF
TGTGCCAGTAGTATAGGGGACTGGACATACAATGAGCAGTTCTTC
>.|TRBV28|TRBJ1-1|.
CASSFHTATEAFF
TGTGCCAGCAGTTTCCACACCGCCACTGAAGCTTTCTTT
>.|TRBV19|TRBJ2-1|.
CASSIWGQVNEQFF
TGTGCCAGTAGTATTTGGGGCCAAGTAAATGAGCAGTTCTTC
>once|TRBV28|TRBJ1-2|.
CASSSYRTHYGYTF
TGTGCCAGCAGCTCGTATCGGACCCACTATGGCTACACCTTC
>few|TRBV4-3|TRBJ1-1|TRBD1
CASSQGTGLNTEAFF
TGCGCCAGCAGCCAAGGGACAGGGCTGAACACTGAAGCTTTCTTT
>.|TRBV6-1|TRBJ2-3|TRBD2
CASSLQVRGDTDTQYF
TGTGCCAGCAGCCTCCAGGTGCGGGGGGACACAGATACGCAGTATTTT
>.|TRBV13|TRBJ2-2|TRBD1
CASTQGNRGITGELFF
TGTGCCAGCACCCAGGGCAACAGGGGGATCACCGGGGAGCTGTTTTTT
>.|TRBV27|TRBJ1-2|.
CASSLGQGGTYYGYTF
TGTGCCAGCAGTTTAGGTCAGGGAGGGACTTACTATGGCTACACCTTC
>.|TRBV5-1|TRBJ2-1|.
CASTQRDLRNNEQFF
TGCGCCAGCACCCAGAGGGACCTTCGAAACAATGAGCAGTTCTTC
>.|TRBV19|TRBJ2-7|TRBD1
CASSITGGSYEQYF
TGTGCCAGTAGTATAACAGGGGGTTCCTACGAGCAGTACTTC
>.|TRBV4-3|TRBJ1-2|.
CASSDSDSANYGYTF
TGCGCCAGCAGCGATAGCGACTCAGCTAACTATGGCTACACCTTC
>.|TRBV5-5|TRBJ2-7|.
CASSLDRLVEQYF
TGTGCCAGCAGCCTCGACAGGTTGGTCGAGCAGTACTTC
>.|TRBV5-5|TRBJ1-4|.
CASRQTGRGELFF
TGTGCCAGCAGACAAACAGGGAGGGGTGAACTGTTTTTT
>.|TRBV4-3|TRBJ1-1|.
CASSQDGTGADTEAFF
TGCGCCAGCAGCCAAGACGGTACGGGGGCAGACACTGAAGCTTTCTTT
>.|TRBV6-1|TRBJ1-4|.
CASSEGFRAGGLKLFF
TGTGCCAGCAGTGAAGGTTTTAGGGCAGGTGGGCTAAAACTGTTTTTT
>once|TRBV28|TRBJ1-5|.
CASSRYRDHSNQPQHF
TGTGCCAGCAGTCGCTACAGGGACCATAGCAATCAGCCCCAGCATTTT
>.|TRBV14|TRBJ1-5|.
CASSQVSGQPQHF
TGTGCCAGCAGCCAAGTAAGCGGTCAGCCCCAGCATTTT
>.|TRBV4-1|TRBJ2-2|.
CASSQDLLQAGELFF
TGCGCCAGCAGCCAAGACCTCCTTCAGGCCGGGGAGCTGTTTTTT
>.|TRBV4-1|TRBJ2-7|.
CASSPNTVYEQYF
TGCGCCAGCAGCCCTAATACGGTCTACGAGCAGTACTTC
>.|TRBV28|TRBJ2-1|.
CASSPSGAGRSYNEQFF
TGTGCCAGCAGCCCATCCGGGGCGGGTCGCTCCTACAATGAGCAGTTCTTC
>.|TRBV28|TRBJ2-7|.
CASSPFQVYEQYF
TGTGCCAGCAGTCCATTCCAAGTTTACGAGCAGTACTTC
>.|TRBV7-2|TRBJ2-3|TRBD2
CASSLVGREGTDTQYF
TGTGCCAGCAGCTTAGTAGGGCGGGAGGGCACAGATACGCAGTATTTT
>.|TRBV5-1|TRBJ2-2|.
CASSTRQVITGELFF
TGCGCCAGCAGCACCAGACAGGTGATAACCGGGGAGCTGTTTTTT
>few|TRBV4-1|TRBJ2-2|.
CASSQSLGRANTGELFF
TGCGCCAGCAGCCAATCTCTGGGGCGGGCGAACACCGGGGAGCTGTTTTTT
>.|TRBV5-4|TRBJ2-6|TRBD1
CASSPTGAGANVLTF
TGTGCCAGCAGCCCGACAGGGGCTGGGGCCAACGTCCTGACTTTC
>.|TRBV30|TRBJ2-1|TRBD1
CAWSAAWGQGYNEQFF
TGTGCCTGGAGCGCGGCTTGGGGACAGGGGTACAATGAGCAGTTCTTC
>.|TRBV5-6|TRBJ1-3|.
CASSLVYRDSPPGNTIYF
TGTGCCAGCAGCTTGGTTTATCGGGACTCCCCTCCTGGAAACACCATATATTTT
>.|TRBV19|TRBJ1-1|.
CASIPTGLGGTEAFF
TGTGCCAGTATTCCCACAGGTTTGGGGGGCACTGAAGCTTTCTTT